In this sample, the clone carrying this TCR beta chain turned up a few times. The target antigen is unknown. Together with a sample-barcoded 5' primer, a J-beta primer mix was included in a second PCR lasting about 7 to 12 cycles. Via MiXCR, TCRdb re-called the 5' RACE reads, giving one row per CDR3 protein. The sample shows 730,000 or so distinct CDR3 sequences, around 41% of them seen only once. The sample is drawn from a study of blood T cells in healthy people across ages. General observations from the study: Measured against age, TCR beta diversity per million T cells decreased in a roughly linear manner.

This CDR3 region has 15 residues. CDR1 is MDHEN, CDR2 SYDVKM, per germline. The V end was cut by 6 bases, the J end by 0 bases, with 15 bases between. This chain uses TRBV28 with TRBJ2-7; possible D gene TRBD2, 6 bases. The sequence was obtained from a man older than 75 in good health. The sequenced sample was blood. DNA of the CDR3: TGTGCCAGCAGCCTAATTTCGCGGGGCTCCTACGAGCAGTACTTC. It translates to CASSLISRGSYEQYF. Full variable domain (outside the CDR3, taken from reference TRBV28 and TRBJ2-7): DVKVTQSSRYLVKRTGEKVFLECVQDMDHENMFWYRQDPGLGLRLIYFSYDVKMKEKGDIPEGYSVSREKKERFSLILESASTNQTSMYLCASSLISRGSYEQYFGPGTRLTVT.